This TCR beta chain derives from a study of beta chain features in type 1 diabetes. Turning to the study itself: Healthy donors and patients showed comparable age, gender and cell yields.

Sorting gave populations that all exceeded 98% purity. This clone was seen only a few times. The isolated RNA, all of it, was reverse transcribed, so expressed TCRB transcripts were what got sequenced. Sequenced by immunoSEQ multiplex PCR; TCRdb stores in-frame clones only, minus some. Among hundreds of thousands of clones, roughly 31% were seen once, and the ten largest hold around 0.065%. The clonotype was recovered from a young man in good health. Sequencing used naive CD4+ T cells from blood.

The CDR3 nucleotides read TGTGCCACCAGCAGAGATCTGGCGGGAGGAGACAATGAGCAGTTCTTC. Residues: CATSRDLAGGDNEQFF. The chain is built from TRBV15 and TRBJ2-1; 8 bases fit TRBD2. The CDR3 spans 16 residues. Germline CDR1 LNHNV, CDR2 YYDKDF (reference sequence). Trimming cost V 0 bases and J 5 bases; bases outside gene matches: 6.